Listed below are T cell receptor beta chains from one sample, sequenced in a study of blood T cell repertoires in COVID-19. The assay was immunoSEQ multiplex PCR, and TCRdb's table has in-frame clones only and misses some. The table has roughly 230,000 clones, around 85% seen once. The sample was peripheral blood. The source is a woman aged 80 or older with acute or convalescent COVID-19. Each CDR3 is given with its conserved first and last residue. A D gene is named only where the DNA matches it firmly. Some rows mark clone size as missing; the rest say once, few, many or name a class of expanded clone.

CDR3	DNA	J	D	V	size
CATSRDQGTGGIYGYTF	TGTGCCACCAGCAGAGATCAGGGGACAGGGGGGATATATGGCTACACCTTC	TRBJ1-2	TRBD1	TRBV15	-
CASSQADRNTEAFF	TGTGCCAGCAGCCAGGCCGACAGGAACACTGAAGCTTTCTTT	TRBJ1-1	-	TRBV3-1/TRBV3-2	once
CASSASYEQFF	TGTGCCAGCAGTGCCTCCTACGAGCAGTTCTTC	TRBJ2-1	-	TRBV12-3/TRBV12-4	-
CASSQQDRKNKAFF	TGCGCCAGCAGCCAACAAGACAGAAAAAATAAAGCTTTCTTT	TRBJ1-1	-	TRBV4-1	-
CASTIWGLFSGANVLTF	TGTGCCAGCACCATCTGGGGACTCTTCTCTGGGGCCAACGTCCTGACTTTC	TRBJ2-6	-	TRBV5-4	-
CASSLGTSGTPGYEQYF	TGTGCCAGCAGCTTAGGGACTAGCGGGACGCCCGGCTACGAGCAGTACTTC	TRBJ2-7	TRBD2	TRBV7-9	-
CASGSIDRGIGNQPQHF	TGTGCTAGTGGTTCCATCGACAGGGGGATCGGCAATCAGCCCCAGCATTTT	TRBJ1-5	TRBD1	TRBV12-5	-
CASSPSVSGAGELFF	TGTGCCAGTAGTCCCTCCGTATCGGGAGCCGGGGAGCTGTTTTTT	TRBJ2-2	-	TRBV19	-
CASSSQGAGTGELFF	TGTGCCAGCAGTTCCCAGGGGGCGGGCACCGGGGAGCTGTTTTTT	TRBJ2-2	TRBD1	TRBV7-6	-
CASSRGQGITGELFF	TGTGCCAGCTCACGGGGACAGGGAATCACCGGGGAGCTGTTTTTT	TRBJ2-2	TRBD1	TRBV18	-
CASSRSGLERLAGGTDTQYF	TGCGCCAGCAGCAGGAGCGGATTGGAACGACTAGCGGGAGGCACAGATACGCAGTATTTT	TRBJ2-3	TRBD2	TRBV5-1	-
CASSSPTDPGSGELFF	TGTGCCAGCAGCTCGCCGACCGACCCAGGGTCCGGGGAGCTGTTTTTT	TRBJ2-2	-	TRBV7-2	-
CASSTRDRGSLHF	TGTGCCAGTAGTACCCGGGACAGGGGTAGCCTCCACTTT	TRBJ1-6	TRBD1	TRBV19	-
CASSLLRDQPQHF	TGTGCCAGCAGCTTATTGCGGGATCAGCCCCAGCATTTT	TRBJ1-5	-	TRBV7-2	-
CASSLTTGGGEAYEQYF	TGTGCCAGCAGCTTGACCACAGGGGGCGGGGAAGCCTACGAGCAGTACTTC	TRBJ2-7	TRBD1	TRBV5-4	-
CASRRRGSYNEQFF	TGTGCCAGCAGGAGGAGGGGCTCCTACAATGAGCAGTTCTTC	TRBJ2-1	-	TRBV28	-
CSVEVAGGRTDTQYF	TGCAGCGTTGAAGTAGCGGGGGGGCGCACAGATACGCAGTATTTT	TRBJ2-3	TRBD2	TRBV29-1	once
CASSYSMRNTEAFF	TGTGCCAGCAGTTACTCGATGCGAAACACTGAAGCTTTCTTT	TRBJ1-1	-	TRBV6-2/TRBV6-3	-
CSASPGETNGYTF	TGCAGTGCTAGTCCAGGGGAAACCAATGGCTACACCTTC	TRBJ1-2	-	TRBV20-1	-
CASSLGQSGNTIYF	TGTGCCAGCAGCTTAGGACAGTCTGGAAACACCATATATTTT	TRBJ1-3	-	TRBV7-2	-
CASSLRSGVLASNEQFF	TGTGCCAGCAGCTTACGGTCCGGGGTACTAGCGTCCAATGAGCAGTTCTTC	TRBJ2-1	TRBD2	TRBV7-9	-
CASSLDGDYNSPLHF	TGTGCCAGCAGCTTGGACGGGGACTATAATTCACCCCTCCACTTT	TRBJ1-6	-	TRBV5-4	-
CASSEWSGRAWNEQFF	TGCGCCAGCAGTGAGTGGAGCGGGAGGGCCTGGAATGAGCAGTTCTTC	TRBJ2-1	TRBD2	TRBV10-2	few
CSARESEKLFF	TGCAGTGCTCGGGAAAGTGAAAAACTGTTTTTT	TRBJ1-4	-	TRBV20-1	-
CASSQQSGRSNNEQFF	TGTGCCAGCAGCCAACAAAGCGGGAGGTCTAATAATGAGCAGTTCTTC	TRBJ2-1	TRBD2	TRBV7-8	-
CSASRAPAGGANVLTF	TGCAGTGCTAGTAGGGCCCCCGCGGGAGGGGCCAACGTCCTGACTTTC	TRBJ2-6	-	TRBV20-1	-
CASSLAPLAVGDNEQFF	TGCGCCAGCAGCCTCGCACCGCTAGCGGTGGGGGACAATGAGCAGTTCTTC	TRBJ2-1	TRBD2	TRBV4-1	once
CASSYSKVRGDEQYF	TGTGCCAGCAGTTACTCGAAGGTCAGGGGGGACGAGCAGTACTTC	TRBJ2-7	-	TRBV6-5	-
CASSEALGSEAFF	TGTGCCAGCAGTGAAGCTTTGGGCAGCGAAGCTTTCTTT	TRBJ1-1	-	TRBV6-1	-
CASSVGGMDQPQHF	TGCGCCAGCAGTGTGGGAGGGATGGATCAGCCCCAGCATTTT	TRBJ1-5	-	TRBV5-1	-
CASSGGAIDTEAFF	TGTGCCAGCAGCGGTGGGGCTATTGACACTGAAGCTTTCTTT	TRBJ1-1	-	TRBV9	-
CASSLGTSGTYEQYF	TGTGCCAGCAGCCTAGGGACTAGCGGGACCTACGAGCAGTACTTC	TRBJ2-7	TRBD2	TRBV7-7	-
CASSLASGAYNEQFF	TGCGCCAGCAGCTTGGCAAGCGGGGCATACAATGAGCAGTTCTTC	TRBJ2-1	TRBD2	TRBV5-1	-
CASSVEGLAATGELFF	TGTGCCAGCAGCGTAGAGGGACTAGCCGCAACCGGGGAGCTGTTTTTT	TRBJ2-2	TRBD2	TRBV9	-
CASSWGQGLAGELFF	TGTGCCAGCAGCTGGGGACAGGGATTGGCCGGGGAGCTGTTTTTT	TRBJ2-2	TRBD1	TRBV7-8	once
CASSPEGTNAGETQYF	TGTGCCAGCAGCCCGGAGGGGACTAACGCGGGAGAGACCCAGTACTTC	TRBJ2-5	TRBD2	TRBV5-4	-
CASSHGLVVEQFF	TGTGCCAGCAGCCACGGACTAGTCGTTGAGCAGTTCTTC	TRBJ2-1	TRBD2	TRBV7-3	-
CASRASGSAEQYF	TGTGCCAGCAGGGCTAGCGGGAGCGCCGAGCAGTACTTC	TRBJ2-7	TRBD2	TRBV2	-
CASSQRDRGDEQYF	TGTGCCAGCAGCCAAAGAGATCGGGGGGACGAACAGTACTTC	TRBJ2-7	TRBD2	TRBV3-1/TRBV3-2	-
CASSQDFGAGQQETQYF	TGTGCCAGCAGCCAAGATTTTGGTGCCGGACAGCAAGAGACCCAGTACTTC	TRBJ2-5	-	TRBV4-2	-
CASRIQNNEKLFF	TGTGCCAGCAGGATACAGAATAATGAAAAACTGTTTTTT	TRBJ1-4	-	TRBV25-1	-
CASSSTSTGTEAFF	TGTGCCAGCAGTTCTACTTCTACGGGCACTGAAGCTTTCTTT	TRBJ1-1	-	TRBV6-5	-
CAWVTGGYGYTF	TGTGCCTGGGTAACAGGGGGCTATGGCTACACCTTC	TRBJ1-2	TRBD1	TRBV30	-
CASSEVNQGWEKLFF	TGTGCCAGCAGTGAAGTGAATCAGGGTTGGGAAAAACTGTTTTTT	TRBJ1-4	-	TRBV6-1	-
CASSLSGGESYNSPLHF	TGTGCCAGCAGTTTATCGGGGGGGGAGTCCTATAATTCACCCCTCCACTTT	TRBJ1-6	-	TRBV27	-
CASSQDGSFFVVHF	TGTGCCAGCAGCCAAGACGGGTCGTTCTTTGTTGTCCACTTT	TRBJ1-6	-	TRBV3-1/TRBV3-2	-
CATSREAGGPETQYF	TGTGCCACCAGCAGAGAAGCGGGGGGGCCAGAGACCCAGTACTTC	TRBJ2-5	TRBD2	TRBV15	-
CASSFGVSGGYTF	TGTGCCAGCAGTTTTGGGGTATCGGGGGGCTACACCTTC	TRBJ1-2	-	TRBV27	few
CASSEHQASTDTQYF	TGTGCCAGCAGTGAACATCAGGCTAGCACAGATACGCAGTATTTT	TRBJ2-3	-	TRBV6-1	-
CAWSLIAGGGSYEQYF	TGTGCCTGGAGTTTGATAGCGGGAGGAGGAAGCTACGAGCAGTACTTC	TRBJ2-7	TRBD2	TRBV30	once